Presented here are 9 T cell receptor beta chains from one specimen sequenced in a study of blood T cell repertoires in COVID-19. Some clones are missing from TCRdb's copy, which holds only in-frame ones; the method was immunoSEQ multiplex PCR. The sample lists around 260,000 clones, 80% to 90% seen once, with roughly 4% in the top ten. Sequenced sample: PBMCs or T cells enriched from blood (not recorded which). The receptors derive from a woman in her twenties or thirties who had recovered from COVID-19.

The chain employs TRBV11-2 and TRBJ2-1, with no clear D. This CDR3 region has 13 residues. Germline V gives CDR1 SGHAT, CDR2 FQNNGV. Between the trimmed V and J ends, which lost 0 bases and 7 bases, there was a span of 7 bases. CDR3: CASSLDLPNEQFF. For the CDR3, the DNA is TGTGCCAGCAGCTTAGATCTACCAAATGAGCAGTTCTTC.

This sequence joins TRBV25-1 and TRBJ1-4; TRBD1 aligns across 8 bases. CDR3 length: 15 amino acids. The trim removed 4 bases at V and 3 bases at J, leaving 4 bases unmatched. Germline V CDR1 and CDR2: MGHDK, SYGVNS. CDR3 sequence: CASSGTGGANEKLFF. CDR3 coding DNA: TGTGCCAGCAGTGGTACAGGGGGGGCTAATGAAAAACTGTTTTTT.

CDR3 sequence: CASSVREGEEKLFF. CDR3 nucleotides: TGTGCCAGCAGCGTCCGGGAGGGAGAAGAAAAACTGTTTTTT. The chain links TRBV2 to TRBJ1-4; D not certain. This CDR3 spans 14 amino acids. CDR1 is SNHLY, CDR2 FYNNEI, per germline. The V and J ends lost 6 bases and 8 bases respectively, with 16 bases between them.

V and J are TRBV7-9 and TRBJ1-1; 8 nucleotides agree with TRBD1. The CDR3 loop spans 14 amino acids. The germline gives CDR1 SEHNR, CDR2 FQNEAQ (reference sequence). The ends lost 6 bases at V and 1 base at J; junction bases unmatched: 4. The CDR3 nucleotides are TGTGCCAGCAGGAGTGGACAGGGGAACACTGAAGCTTTCTTT. Its protein is CASRSGQGNTEAFF.

This clone was counted a few times. This chain uses TRBV28 with TRBJ1-5, with 7 bases lining up with TRBD1. The CDR3 has 14 amino acids. CDR1 and CDR2 (germline): MDHEN, SYDVKM. The V gene end was trimmed by 6 bases and the J gene end by 3 bases; junction bases not matched to a gene: 5. Here the CDR3 DNA reads TGTGCCAGCAGGGGACAGAGTTACAATCAGCCCCAGCATTTT. As protein: CASRGQSYNQPQHF.

The chain employs TRBV6-6 and TRBJ2-2, with D possibly matching TRBD1 (6 bases). Trimming removed 5 bases at V and 5 bases at J, with 12 bases between. This CDR3 is 14 amino acids long. The germline gives CDR1 MNHNY, CDR2 SVGAGI (reference sequence). The CDR3 bases are TGTGCCAGCAGTCAACAAGGGGGAACCGGGGAGCTGTTTTTT. This translates into CASSQQGGTGELFF.

V and J are TRBV27 and TRBJ1-2; tentatively, D is TRBD1 (5 bases). The ends were cut back, 8 bases at V and 4 bases at J, with 14 bases in the middle. Per germline, CDR1 MNHEY and CDR2 SMNVEV (reference sequence). The CDR3 contains 13 residues. CDR3 in DNA: TGTGCCAGCCGCCGGGGGGGAAGCTATGGCTACACCTTC. It translates to CASRRGGSYGYTF.

The V call is TRBV24-1, the J call TRBJ1-5; TRBD1 is a possible D gene (6 bases). The CDR3 spans 16 residues. Trimming left V 4 bases short and J 3 bases short, with 15 bases between. Germline CDR1 and CDR2: KGHDR and SFDVKD. The CDR3 reads CATSDPGRDTNQPQHF. The CDR3 DNA follows: TGTGCCACCAGTGACCCCGGCCGGGACACCAATCAGCCCCAGCATTTT.

This chain joins TRBV11-2 and TRBJ1-2; possibly TRBD1 for D (6 bases). The V end lost 5 bases, the J end lost 4 bases, and 26 bases lay between the germline ends. This CDR3 comprises 18 residues. CDR1 and CDR2 (germline): SGHAT, FQNNGV. The CDR3 loop is CASSAPWGDGGQGYGYTF. The CDR3 nucleotides read TGTGCCAGCAGCGCACCTTGGGGAGACGGGGGGCAGGGCTATGGCTACACCTTC.